This T cell receptor (beta chain) derives from a study of T cell changes during pregnancy in multiple sclerosis. TCRdb keeps only in-frame clones here, not all; method: immunoSEQ multiplex PCR. The table includes roughly 60,000 clones, around 90% detected once. This CDR3 contains 16 residues. Trimming took 6 bases from V and 10 from J, leaving 23 bases between them. CDR1 is SGHNT and CDR2 is YYREEE in the germline V gene (reference sequence). The material sequenced was peripheral blood, taken before pregnancy. The V call is TRBV5-4, the J call TRBJ1-6; D unclear. The clonotype comes from a female donor with multiple sclerosis, enrolled in a pregnancy study. CDR3 sequence: CASIAGGGRPDSPLHF. The CDR3 DNA is TGTGCCAGCATCGCCGGCGGAGGGAGGCCTGACTCACCCCTCCACTTT. The full variable domain, completed using reference TRBV5-4 and TRBJ1-6, is ETGVTQSPTHLIKTRGQQVTLRCSSQSGHNTVSWYQQALGQGPQFIFQYYREEENGRGNFPPRFSGLQFPNYSSELNVNALELDDSALYLCASIAGGGRPDSPLHFGNGTRLTVT.